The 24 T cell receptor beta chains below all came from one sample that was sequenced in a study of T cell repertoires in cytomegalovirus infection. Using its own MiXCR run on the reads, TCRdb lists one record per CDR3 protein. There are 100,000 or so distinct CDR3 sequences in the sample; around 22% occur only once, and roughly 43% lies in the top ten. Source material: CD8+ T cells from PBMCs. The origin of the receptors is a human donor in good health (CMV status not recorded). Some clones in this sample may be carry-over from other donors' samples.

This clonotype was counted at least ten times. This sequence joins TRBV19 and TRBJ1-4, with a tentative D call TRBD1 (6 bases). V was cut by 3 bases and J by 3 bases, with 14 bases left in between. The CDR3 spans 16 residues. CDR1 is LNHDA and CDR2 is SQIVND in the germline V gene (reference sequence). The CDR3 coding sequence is TGTGCCAGTAGTATCTCCAGGGGATCGGCTAATGAAAAACTGTTTTTT. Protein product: CASSISRGSANEKLFF. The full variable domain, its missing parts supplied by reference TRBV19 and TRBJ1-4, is DGGITQSPKYLFRKEGQNVTLSCEQNLNHDAMYWYRQDPGQGLRLIYYSQIVNDFQKGDIAEGYSVSREKKESFPLTVTSAQKNPTAFYLCASSISRGSANEKLFFGSGTQLSVL.

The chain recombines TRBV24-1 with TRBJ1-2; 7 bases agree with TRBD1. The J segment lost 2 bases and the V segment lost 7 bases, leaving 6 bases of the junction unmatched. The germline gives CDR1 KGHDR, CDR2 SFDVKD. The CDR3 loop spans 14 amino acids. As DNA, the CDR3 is TGTGCCACCAGCCCGGGACAGAGAAACTATGGCTACACCTTC. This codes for CATSPGQRNYGYTF.

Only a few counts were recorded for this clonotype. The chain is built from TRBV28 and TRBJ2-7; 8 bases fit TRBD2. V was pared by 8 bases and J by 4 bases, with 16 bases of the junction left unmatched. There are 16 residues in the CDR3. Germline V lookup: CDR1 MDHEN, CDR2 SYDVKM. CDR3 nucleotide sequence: TGTGCCAGCGGCCCCCCCGGACTAGCCATACATTACGAGCAGTACTTC. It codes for CASGPPGLAIHYEQYF.

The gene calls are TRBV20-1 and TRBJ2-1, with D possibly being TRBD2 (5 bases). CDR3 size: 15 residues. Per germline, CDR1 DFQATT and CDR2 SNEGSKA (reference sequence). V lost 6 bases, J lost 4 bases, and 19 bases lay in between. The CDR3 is CSAQTRDSRYNEQFF. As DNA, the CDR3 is TGCAGTGCCCAGACCCGGGATTCCCGGTACAATGAGCAGTTCTTC.

The CDR3 bases are TGTGCCAGCAGCCAGGAAGGGACAGCTAATTCACCCCTCCACTTT. Its protein is CASSQEGTANSPLHF. The chain recombines TRBV3-1 with TRBJ1-6; 7 nucleotides match TRBD1. The junction had 5 bases not matched to a gene; V was cut back by 3 bases and J by 6 bases. The CDR3 has 15 residues. Germline loops: CDR1 LGHDT, CDR2 YNNKEL (reference sequence). Combining the CDR3 with reference TRBV3-1 and TRBJ1-6 gives the whole variable domain DTAVSQTPKYLVTQMGNDKSIKCEQNLGHDTMYWYKQDSKKFLKIMFSYNNKELIINETVPNRFSPKSPDKAHLNLHINSLELGDSAVYFCASSQEGTANSPLHFGNGTRLTVT.

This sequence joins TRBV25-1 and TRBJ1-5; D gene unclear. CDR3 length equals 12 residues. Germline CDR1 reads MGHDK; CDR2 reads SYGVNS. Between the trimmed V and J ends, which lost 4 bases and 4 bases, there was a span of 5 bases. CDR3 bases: TGTGCCAGCAGTGCGGATAATCAGCCCCAGCATTTT. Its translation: CASSADNQPQHF.

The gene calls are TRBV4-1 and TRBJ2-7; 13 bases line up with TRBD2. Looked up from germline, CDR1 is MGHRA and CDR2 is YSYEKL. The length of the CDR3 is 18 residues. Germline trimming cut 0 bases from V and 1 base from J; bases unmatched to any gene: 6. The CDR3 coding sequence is TGCGCCAGCAGCCAAGAGGAATGGACTAGCGGGGGATCCTACGAGCAGTACTTC. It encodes CASSQEEWTSGGSYEQYF.

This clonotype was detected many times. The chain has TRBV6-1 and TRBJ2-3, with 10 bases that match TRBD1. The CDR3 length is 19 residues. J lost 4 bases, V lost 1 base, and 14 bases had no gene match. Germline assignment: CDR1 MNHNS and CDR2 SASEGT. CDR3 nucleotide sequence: TGTGCCAGCAGTGAAGGGGGACCTTGGATGACAGGGGGCTCAGATACGCAGTATTTT. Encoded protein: CASSEGGPWMTGGSDTQYF.

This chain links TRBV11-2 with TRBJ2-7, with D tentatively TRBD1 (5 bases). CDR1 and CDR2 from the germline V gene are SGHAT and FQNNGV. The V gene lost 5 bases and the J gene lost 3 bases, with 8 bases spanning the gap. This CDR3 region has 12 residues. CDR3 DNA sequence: TGTGCCAGCAGCGCCGACAGCTACGAGCAGTACTTC. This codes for CASSADSYEQYF.

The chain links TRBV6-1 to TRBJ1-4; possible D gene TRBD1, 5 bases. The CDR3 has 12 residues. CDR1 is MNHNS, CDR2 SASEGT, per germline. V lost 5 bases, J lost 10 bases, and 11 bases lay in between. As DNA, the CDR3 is TGTGCCAGCAGTTCGGGGGGAGGAAAACTGTTTTTT. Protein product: CASSSGGGKLFF.

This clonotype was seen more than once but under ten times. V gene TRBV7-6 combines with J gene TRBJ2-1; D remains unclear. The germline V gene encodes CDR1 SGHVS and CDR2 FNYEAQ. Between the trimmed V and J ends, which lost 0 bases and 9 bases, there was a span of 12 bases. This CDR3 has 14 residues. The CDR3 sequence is CASSLASPAGEQFF. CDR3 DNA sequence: TGTGCCAGCAGCTTAGCAAGTCCGGCCGGTGAGCAGTTCTTC.

The CDR3 region is CASSLEMGAGKVTDTQYF. The CDR3 nucleotides read TGTGCCAGCAGCTTAGAAATGGGGGCAGGGAAGGTCACAGATACGCAGTATTTT. The chain joins TRBV7-2 to TRBJ2-3, with D possibly TRBD1 on 6 matching bases. The CDR3 sequence is 18 residues long. V lost 1 base and J lost 2, with 19 bases in between. Germline CDR1 and CDR2: SGHTA and FQGNSA.

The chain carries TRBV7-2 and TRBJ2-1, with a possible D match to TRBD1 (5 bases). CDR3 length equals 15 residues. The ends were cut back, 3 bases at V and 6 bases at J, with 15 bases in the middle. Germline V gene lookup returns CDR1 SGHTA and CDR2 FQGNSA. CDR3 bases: TGTGCCAGCAGCTTGGACACGTTCCTACCCAATGAGCAGTTCTTC. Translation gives CASSLDTFLPNEQFF.

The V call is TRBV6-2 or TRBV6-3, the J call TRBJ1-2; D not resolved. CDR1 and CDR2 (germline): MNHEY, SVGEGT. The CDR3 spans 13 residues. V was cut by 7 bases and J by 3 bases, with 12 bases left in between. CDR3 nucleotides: TGTGCCAGCACCCCGGACGGATACTATGGCTACACCTTC. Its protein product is CASTPDGYYGYTF.

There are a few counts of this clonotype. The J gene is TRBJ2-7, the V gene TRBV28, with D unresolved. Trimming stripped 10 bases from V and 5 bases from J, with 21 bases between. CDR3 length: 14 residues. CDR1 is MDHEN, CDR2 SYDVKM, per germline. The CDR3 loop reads CATTPRVSIDEQYF. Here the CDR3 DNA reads TGTGCCACCACCCCCCGGGTGAGTATCGACGAGCAGTACTTC.

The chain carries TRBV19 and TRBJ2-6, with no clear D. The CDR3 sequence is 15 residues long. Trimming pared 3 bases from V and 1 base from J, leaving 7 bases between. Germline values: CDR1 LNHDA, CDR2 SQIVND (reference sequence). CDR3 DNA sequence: TGTGCCAGTAGTATTCCCCAATCTGGGGCCAACGTCCTGACTTTC. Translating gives CASSIPQSGANVLTF.

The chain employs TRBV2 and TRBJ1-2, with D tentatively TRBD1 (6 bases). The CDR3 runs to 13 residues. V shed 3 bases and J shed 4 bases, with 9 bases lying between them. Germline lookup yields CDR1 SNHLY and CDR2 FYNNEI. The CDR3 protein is CASSETGFYGYTF. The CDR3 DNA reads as TGTGCCAGCAGTGAGACAGGCTTCTATGGCTACACCTTC.

CDR3: CASRGLEGNTEAFF. CDR3 coding DNA: TGTGCCAGCAGGGGGCTGGAGGGGAACACTGAAGCTTTCTTT. This chain uses TRBV2 with TRBJ1-1, with TRBD1 as a possible D gene (5 bases). This CDR3 is built from 14 residues. Trimming shortened V by 6 bases and J by 1 base, and 12 bases separated the two germline ends. Germline loops: CDR1 SNHLY, CDR2 FYNNEI.

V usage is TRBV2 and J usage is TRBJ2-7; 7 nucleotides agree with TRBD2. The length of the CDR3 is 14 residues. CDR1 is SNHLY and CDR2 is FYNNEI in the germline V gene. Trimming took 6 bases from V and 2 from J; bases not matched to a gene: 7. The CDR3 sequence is CASSARDYPYEQYF. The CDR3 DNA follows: TGTGCCAGCAGCGCCCGGGACTACCCCTACGAGCAGTACTTC. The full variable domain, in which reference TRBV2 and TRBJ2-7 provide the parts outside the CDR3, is EPEVTQTPSHQVTQMGQEVILRCVPISNHLYFYWYRQILGQKVEFLVSFYNNEISEKSEIFDDQFSVERPDGSNFTLKIRSTKLEDSAMYFCASSARDYPYEQYFGPGTRLTVT.

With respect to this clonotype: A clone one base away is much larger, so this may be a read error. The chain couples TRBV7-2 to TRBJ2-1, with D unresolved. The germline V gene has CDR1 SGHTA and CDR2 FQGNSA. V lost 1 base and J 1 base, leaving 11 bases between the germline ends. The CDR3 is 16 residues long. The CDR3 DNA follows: TGTGCCAGCAGCTTAGTTCCGGTAGGGTCCTACAATGAGCAGTTCTTC. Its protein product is CASSLVPVGSYNEQFF.

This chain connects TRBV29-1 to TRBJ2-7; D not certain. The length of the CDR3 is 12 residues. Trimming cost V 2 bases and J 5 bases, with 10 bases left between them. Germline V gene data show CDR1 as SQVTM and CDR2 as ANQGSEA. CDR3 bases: TGCAGCGTTGAATTGTCGGGCCACGAGCAGTACTTC. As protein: CSVELSGHEQYF.

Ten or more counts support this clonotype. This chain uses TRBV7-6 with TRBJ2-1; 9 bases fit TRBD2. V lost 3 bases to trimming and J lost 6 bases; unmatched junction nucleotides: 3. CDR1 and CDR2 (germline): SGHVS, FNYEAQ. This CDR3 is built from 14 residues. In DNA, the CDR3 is TGTGCCAGCAGCTTGGGACTAGCTAGCAATGAGCAGTTCTTC. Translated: CASSLGLASNEQFF.

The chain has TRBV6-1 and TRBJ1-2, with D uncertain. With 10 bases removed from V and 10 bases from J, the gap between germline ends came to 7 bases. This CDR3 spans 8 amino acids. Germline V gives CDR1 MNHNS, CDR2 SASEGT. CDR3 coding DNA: TGTGCCACCCCTTACTACACCTTC. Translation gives CATPYYTF.

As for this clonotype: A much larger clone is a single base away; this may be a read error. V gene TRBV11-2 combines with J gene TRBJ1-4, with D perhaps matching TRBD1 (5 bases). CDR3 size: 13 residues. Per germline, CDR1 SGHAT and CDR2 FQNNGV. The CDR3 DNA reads TGTTCCAGCAGCACGGGGCTAAGTGAAAAACTGTTTTTT. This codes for CSSSTGLSEKLFF.